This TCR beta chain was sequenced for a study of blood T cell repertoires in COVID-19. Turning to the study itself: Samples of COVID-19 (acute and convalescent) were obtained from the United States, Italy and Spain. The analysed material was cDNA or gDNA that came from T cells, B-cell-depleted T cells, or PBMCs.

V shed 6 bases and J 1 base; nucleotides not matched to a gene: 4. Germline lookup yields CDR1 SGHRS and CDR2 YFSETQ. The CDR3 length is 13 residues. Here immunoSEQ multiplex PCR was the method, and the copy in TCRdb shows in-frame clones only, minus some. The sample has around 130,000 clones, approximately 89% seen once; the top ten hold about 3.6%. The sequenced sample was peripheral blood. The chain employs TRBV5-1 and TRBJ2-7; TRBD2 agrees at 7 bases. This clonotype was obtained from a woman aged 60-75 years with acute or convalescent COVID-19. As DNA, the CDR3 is TGCGCCAGCACCCTGGGGGGGTCCTACGAGCAGTACTTC. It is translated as CASTLGGSYEQYF.